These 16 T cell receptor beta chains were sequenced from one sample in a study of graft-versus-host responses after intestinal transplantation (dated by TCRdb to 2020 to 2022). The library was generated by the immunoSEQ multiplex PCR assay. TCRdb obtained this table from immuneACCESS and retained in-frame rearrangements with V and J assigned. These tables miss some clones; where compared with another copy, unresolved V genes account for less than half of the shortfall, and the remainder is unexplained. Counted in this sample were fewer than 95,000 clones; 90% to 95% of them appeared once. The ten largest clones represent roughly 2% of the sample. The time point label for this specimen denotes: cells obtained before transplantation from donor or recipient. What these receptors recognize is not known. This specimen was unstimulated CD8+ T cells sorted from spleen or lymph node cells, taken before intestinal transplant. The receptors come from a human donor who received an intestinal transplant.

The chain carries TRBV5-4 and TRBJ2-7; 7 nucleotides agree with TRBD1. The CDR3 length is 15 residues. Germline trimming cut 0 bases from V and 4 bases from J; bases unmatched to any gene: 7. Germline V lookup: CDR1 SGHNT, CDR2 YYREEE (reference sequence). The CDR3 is CASSLGQGTGYEQYF. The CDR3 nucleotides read TGTGCCAGCAGCTTGGGACAGGGTACGGGGTACGAGCAGTACTTC. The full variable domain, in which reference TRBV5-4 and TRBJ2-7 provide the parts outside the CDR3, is ETGVTQSPTHLIKTRGQQVTLRCSSQSGHNTVSWYQQALGQGPQFIFQYYREEENGRGNFPPRFSGLQFPNYSSELNVNALELDDSALYLCASSLGQGTGYEQYFGPGTRLTVT.

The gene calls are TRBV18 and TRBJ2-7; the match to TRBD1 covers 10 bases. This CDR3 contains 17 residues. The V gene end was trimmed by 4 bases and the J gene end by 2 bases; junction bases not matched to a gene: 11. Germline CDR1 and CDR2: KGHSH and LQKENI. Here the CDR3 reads CASSHVNRDRGAYEQYF. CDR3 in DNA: TGTGCCAGCTCACATGTAAACCGGGACAGGGGAGCCTACGAGCAGTACTTC.

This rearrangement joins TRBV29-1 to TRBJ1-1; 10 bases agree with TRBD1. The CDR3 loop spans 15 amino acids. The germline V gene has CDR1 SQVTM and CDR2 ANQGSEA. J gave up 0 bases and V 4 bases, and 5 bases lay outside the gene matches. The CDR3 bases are TGCAGCGTTGGCTGGACAGGGGGAATGAACACTGAAGCTTTCTTT. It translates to CSVGWTGGMNTEAFF.

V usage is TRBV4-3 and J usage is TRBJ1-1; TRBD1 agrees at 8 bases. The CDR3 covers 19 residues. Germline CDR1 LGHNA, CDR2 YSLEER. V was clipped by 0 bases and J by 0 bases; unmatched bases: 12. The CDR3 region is CASSQEGPGQGWVNTEAFF. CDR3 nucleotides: TGCGCCAGCAGCCAAGAAGGTCCCGGACAGGGCTGGGTGAACACTGAAGCTTTCTTT.

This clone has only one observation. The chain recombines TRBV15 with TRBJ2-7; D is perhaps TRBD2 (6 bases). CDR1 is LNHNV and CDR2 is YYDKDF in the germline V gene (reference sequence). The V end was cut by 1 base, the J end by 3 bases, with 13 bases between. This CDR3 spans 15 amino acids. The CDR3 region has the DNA TGTGCCACCAGCAGAGGGAGGGAAGGGGACTACGAGCAGTACTTC. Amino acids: CATSRGREGDYEQYF.

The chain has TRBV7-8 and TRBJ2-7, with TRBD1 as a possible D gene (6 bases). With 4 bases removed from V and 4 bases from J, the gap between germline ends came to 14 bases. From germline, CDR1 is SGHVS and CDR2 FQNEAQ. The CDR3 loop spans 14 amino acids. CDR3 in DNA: TGTGCCAGCAGCTCCTCGGGACAAAAATACGAGCAGTACTTC. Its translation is CASSSSGQKYEQYF.

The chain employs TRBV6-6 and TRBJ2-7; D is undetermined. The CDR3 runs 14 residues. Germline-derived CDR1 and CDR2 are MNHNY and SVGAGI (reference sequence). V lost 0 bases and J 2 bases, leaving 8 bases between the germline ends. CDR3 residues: CASSYSTTAYEQYF. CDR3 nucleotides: TGTGCCAGCAGTTACTCGACAACAGCCTACGAGCAGTACTTC.

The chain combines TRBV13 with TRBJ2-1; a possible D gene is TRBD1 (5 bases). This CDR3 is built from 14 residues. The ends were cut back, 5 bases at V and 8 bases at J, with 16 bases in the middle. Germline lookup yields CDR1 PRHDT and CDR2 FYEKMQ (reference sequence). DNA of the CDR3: TGTGCCAGCAGCGTGGGGCAGGGTGGGGATGAGCAGTTCTTC. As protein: CASSVGQGGDEQFF.

This chain's CDR3 is CASSEEWARVYYGYTF. CDR3 DNA: TGTGCCAGCAGTGAAGAATGGGCCAGGGTCTACTATGGCTACACCTTC. This chain connects TRBV6-1 to TRBJ1-2; tentatively, D is TRBD1 (5 bases). The V and J ends lost 1 base and 3 bases respectively, with 15 bases between them. The CDR3 is 16 residues long. The germline CDR1 and CDR2 sequences are MNHNS and SASEGT.

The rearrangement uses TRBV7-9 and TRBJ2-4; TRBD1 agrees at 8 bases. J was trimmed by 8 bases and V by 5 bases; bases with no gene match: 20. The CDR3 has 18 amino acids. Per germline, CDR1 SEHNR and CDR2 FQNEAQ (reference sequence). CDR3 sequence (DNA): TGTGCCAGCAGCAGACCATCGACAGGGGAGGACGAAACAGACATTCAGTACTTC. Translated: CASSRPSTGEDETDIQYF.

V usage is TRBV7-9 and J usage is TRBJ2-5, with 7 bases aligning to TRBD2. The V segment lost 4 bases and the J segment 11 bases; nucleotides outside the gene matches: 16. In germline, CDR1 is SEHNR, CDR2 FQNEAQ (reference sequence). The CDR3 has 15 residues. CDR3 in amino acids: CASSWAGTTFKEQYF. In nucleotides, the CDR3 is TGTGCCAGCAGCTGGGCCGGGACTACCTTTAAGGAGCAGTACTTC.

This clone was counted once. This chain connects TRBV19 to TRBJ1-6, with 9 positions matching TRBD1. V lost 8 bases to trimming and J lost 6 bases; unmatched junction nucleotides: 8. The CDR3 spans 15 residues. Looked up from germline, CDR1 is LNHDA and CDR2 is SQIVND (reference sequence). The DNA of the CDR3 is TGTGCCAGTTCGAAGTGGGGACAGGGTAATTCACCCCTCCACTTT. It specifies CASSKWGQGNSPLHF.

CDR3 DNA: TGTGCCAGCAGTTTTGTGACAGGCGAGCAGTACTTC. Its protein product is CASSFVTGEQYF. The rearrangement links TRBV7-8 to TRBJ2-7; perhaps TRBD1 as D (6 bases). CDR3 length equals 12 residues. V was cut by 6 bases and J by 6 bases, with 12 bases left in between. The germline V gene has CDR1 SGHVS and CDR2 FQNEAQ.

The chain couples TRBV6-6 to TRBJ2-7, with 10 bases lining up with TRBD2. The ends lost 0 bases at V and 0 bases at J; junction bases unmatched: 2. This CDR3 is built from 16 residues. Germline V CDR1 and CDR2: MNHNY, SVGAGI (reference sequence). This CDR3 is CASSYSLAGVSYEQYF. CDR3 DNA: TGTGCCAGCAGTTACTCCCTAGCGGGGGTCTCCTACGAGCAGTACTTC.

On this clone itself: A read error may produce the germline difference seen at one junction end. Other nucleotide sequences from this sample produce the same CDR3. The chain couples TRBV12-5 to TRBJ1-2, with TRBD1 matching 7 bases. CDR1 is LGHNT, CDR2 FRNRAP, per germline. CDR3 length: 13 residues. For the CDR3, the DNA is TGTGCTAGTGGTCCAGACAGGGCCTATGGTTACACCTTC. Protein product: CASGPDRAYGYTF.

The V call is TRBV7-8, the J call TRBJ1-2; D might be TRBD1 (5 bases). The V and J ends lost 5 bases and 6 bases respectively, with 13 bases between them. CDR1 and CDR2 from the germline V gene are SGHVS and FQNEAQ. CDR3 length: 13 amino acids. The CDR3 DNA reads TGTGCCAGCAGCCCGGCGGGGCAGAATGGCTACACCTTC. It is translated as CASSPAGQNGYTF.